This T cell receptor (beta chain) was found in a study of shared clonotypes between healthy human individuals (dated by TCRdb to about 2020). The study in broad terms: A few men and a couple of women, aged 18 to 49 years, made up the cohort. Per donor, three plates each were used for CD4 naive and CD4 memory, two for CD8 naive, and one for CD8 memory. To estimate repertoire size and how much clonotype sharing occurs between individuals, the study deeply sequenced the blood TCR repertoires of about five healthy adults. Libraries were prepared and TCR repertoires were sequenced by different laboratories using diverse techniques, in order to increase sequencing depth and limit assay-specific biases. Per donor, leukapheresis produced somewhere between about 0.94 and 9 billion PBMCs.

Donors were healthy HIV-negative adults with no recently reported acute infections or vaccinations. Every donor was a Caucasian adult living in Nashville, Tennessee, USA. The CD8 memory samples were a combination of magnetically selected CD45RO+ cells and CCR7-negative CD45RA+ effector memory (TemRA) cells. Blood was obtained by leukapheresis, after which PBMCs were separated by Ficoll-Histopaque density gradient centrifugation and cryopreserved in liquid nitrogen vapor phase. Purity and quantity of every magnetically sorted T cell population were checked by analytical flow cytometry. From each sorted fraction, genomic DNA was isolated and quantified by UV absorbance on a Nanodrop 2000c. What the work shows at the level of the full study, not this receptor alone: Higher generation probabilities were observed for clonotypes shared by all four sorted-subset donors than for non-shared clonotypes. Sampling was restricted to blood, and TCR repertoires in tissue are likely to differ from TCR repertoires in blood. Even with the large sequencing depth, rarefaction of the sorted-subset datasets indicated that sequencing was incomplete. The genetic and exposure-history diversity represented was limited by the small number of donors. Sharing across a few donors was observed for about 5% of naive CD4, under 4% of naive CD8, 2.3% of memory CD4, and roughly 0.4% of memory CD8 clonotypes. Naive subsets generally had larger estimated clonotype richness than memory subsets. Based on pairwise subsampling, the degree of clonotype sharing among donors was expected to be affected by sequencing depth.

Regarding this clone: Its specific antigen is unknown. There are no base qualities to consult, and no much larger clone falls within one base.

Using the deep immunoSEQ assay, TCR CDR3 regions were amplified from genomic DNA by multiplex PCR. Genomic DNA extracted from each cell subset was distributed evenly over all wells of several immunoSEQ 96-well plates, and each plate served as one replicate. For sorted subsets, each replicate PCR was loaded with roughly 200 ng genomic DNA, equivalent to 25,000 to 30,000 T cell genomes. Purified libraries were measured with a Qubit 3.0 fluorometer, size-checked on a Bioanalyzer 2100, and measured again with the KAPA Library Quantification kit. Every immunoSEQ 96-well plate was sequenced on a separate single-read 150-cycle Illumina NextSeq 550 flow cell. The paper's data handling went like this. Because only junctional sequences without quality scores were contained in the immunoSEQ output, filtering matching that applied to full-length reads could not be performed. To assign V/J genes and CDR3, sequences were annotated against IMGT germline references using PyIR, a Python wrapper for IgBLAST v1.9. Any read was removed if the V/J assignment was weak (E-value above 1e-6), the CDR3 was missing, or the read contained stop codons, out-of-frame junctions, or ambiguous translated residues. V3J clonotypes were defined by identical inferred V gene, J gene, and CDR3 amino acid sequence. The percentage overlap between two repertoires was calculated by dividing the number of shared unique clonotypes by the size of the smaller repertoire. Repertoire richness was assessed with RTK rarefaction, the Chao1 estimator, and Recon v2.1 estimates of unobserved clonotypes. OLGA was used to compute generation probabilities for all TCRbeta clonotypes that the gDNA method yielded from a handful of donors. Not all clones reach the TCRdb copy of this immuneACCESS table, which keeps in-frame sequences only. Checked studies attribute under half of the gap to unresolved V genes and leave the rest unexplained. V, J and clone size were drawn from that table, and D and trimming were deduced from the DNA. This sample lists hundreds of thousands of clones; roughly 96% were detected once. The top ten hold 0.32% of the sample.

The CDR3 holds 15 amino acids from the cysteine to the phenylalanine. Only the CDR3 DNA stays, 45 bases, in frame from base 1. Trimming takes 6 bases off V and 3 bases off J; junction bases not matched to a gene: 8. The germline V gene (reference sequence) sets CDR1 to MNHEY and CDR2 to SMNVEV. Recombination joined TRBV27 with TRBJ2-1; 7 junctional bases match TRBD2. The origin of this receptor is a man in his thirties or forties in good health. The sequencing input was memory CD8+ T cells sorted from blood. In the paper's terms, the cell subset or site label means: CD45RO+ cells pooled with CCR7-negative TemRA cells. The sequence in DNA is TGTGCCAGCAGCAAAGCGGGAAGCCTCTACAATGAGCAGTTCTTC. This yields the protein CASSKAGSLYNEQFF.